The sequence of this TCR beta chain was determined in a study of T cell responses to AZD1222 COVID-19 vaccine. Study at large: Second-dose intervals near 4 or 12 weeks were combined. Study-level results: The CD4 TCRs associated with vaccination extended across spike and predominated at 160-218 and 743-854.

Repertoires were generated with immunoSEQ multiplex PCR, while TCRdb's copy carries only in-frame clones and drops some. The sample lists 120,000 or so clones; 70% to 90% were seen once. Concerning this clone itself: Its target is unknown.

Germline CDR1 reads MNHEY; CDR2 reads SMNVEV (reference sequence). V gave up 3 bases and J gave up 2 bases, with 14 bases separating them. The CDR3 runs 15 residues. This sequence was found in an adult in good health. The source material was peripheral blood, sampled on day 0 of AZD1222 vaccination. The genes are TRBV27 and TRBJ2-7; D is possibly TRBD2 (6 bases). The CDR3 loop reads CASSLTPRGAYEQYF. The CDR3 DNA reads as TGTGCCAGCAGTTTGACCCCCCGCGGGGCCTACGAGCAGTACTTC.